This T cell receptor beta chain was sequenced for a study of T cells after yellow fever vaccination. Study-wide context: Fractions containing few cells were prepared with SMART-Seq v4 Ultra Low Input.

Study results and caveats: Clonotypes found in both CD4 and CD8 compartments made up a small share. FACS-sorted repertoires could harbor abundant contaminating bulk-population clonotypes.

Using its own MiXCR run on the 5' RACE reads, TCRdb lists one record per CDR3 protein. The table has about 320,000 distinct CDR3 sequences, 9.5% to 12% seen once. This clonotype was seen a few times. Its target is unknown. V lost 0 bases and J lost 11, with 13 bases in between. The CDR3 has 13 residues. The V gene's germline CDR1 is LGHDT and CDR2 YNNKEL (reference sequence). This sequence was found in a man between 18 and 35 years old who received the YFV17D yellow fever vaccine. This sequence joins TRBV3-1 and TRBJ1-1; no clear D. The sequencing used CD4+ T cells sorted from PBMCs, collected 45 days after the yellow fever booster vaccination. CDR3 in amino acids: CASSQEIAPPAFF. The DNA of the CDR3 is TGTGCCAGCAGCCAAGAAATCGCGCCTCCCGCTTTCTTT.